The 19 T cell receptor beta chains below all came from one sample that was sequenced in a study of read filtering for tumor transcriptome and immune sequencing (dated by TCRdb to the early 2020s). Sequenced using an Illumina HiSeq 4000. TCR libraries were constructed from about 400 ng RNA using the Immunoverse kit, and molecular barcoded adaptors covering alpha/delta and beta/gamma chains were employed. TCRdb cleaned the public reads at Q25 with fastp, built clones with MiXCR and kept in-frame beta chains. Rows with one shared CDR3 protein collapse into an entry with the most common genes and DNA. This sample lists tens of thousands of distinct CDR3 sequences; approximately 15% were detected once. About two fifths of the sample rests with the top ten. Sequenced sample: a population of CD138-negative cells sorted from bone marrow. Taken with the paper, the label for cell subset or site translates to: bone marrow mononuclear cells depleted of CD138+ plasma/myeloma cells by negative magnetic selection. The receptors derive from a donor at least 40 years old with multiple myeloma.

This clonotype was observed at least ten times. V gene TRBV5-4 combines with J gene TRBJ2-1; no firm D call. CDR3 length: 13 amino acids. The germline CDR1 and CDR2 sequences are SGHNT and YYREEE (reference sequence). Trimming took 0 bases from V and 5 from J, leaving 6 bases between them. The CDR3 is CASSLGLDNEQFF. CDR3 nucleotide sequence: TGTGCCAGCAGCTTGGGGCTTGACAATGAGCAGTTCTTC.

Note on this clonotype: One end of the junction does not line up with germline, which may come from a read error. The chain has TRBV12-3 or TRBV12-4 and TRBJ2-2, with unresolved D. The CDR3 covers 12 residues. The CDR3 nucleotides read TGTGCCAGCAGCCCGGCGCACGAGGAGCTGTTCTTT. It codes for CASSPAHEELFF.

This clonotype was detected many times. The gene calls are TRBV12-3 or TRBV12-4 and TRBJ1-1, with TRBD1 matching 8 bases. The V gene end was trimmed by 4 bases and the J gene end by 3 bases; junction bases not matched to a gene: 1. The CDR3 is made up of 13 amino acids. The CDR3 spells CASSSGGDTEAFF. In DNA, the CDR3 is TGTGCCAGCAGTTCAGGGGGCGACACTGAAGCTTTCTTT.

This clonotype was recorded many times. This chain uses TRBV28 with TRBJ2-5, with D perhaps TRBD1 or TRBD2 (5 bases each). CDR3 length: 14 residues. Germline V CDR1 and CDR2: MDHEN, SYDVKM. V was trimmed by 10 bases and J by 1 base, leaving 16 bases between them. CDR3 DNA: TGTGCCACCAGGGACGGTGGGGGCCAAGAGACCCAGTACTTC. It translates to CATRDGGGQETQYF.

This clonotype showed up many times. V usage is TRBV5-4 and J usage is TRBJ2-1; 7 bases agree with TRBD1. In germline, CDR1 is SGHNT, CDR2 YYREEE (reference sequence). The junction had 10 bases not matched to a gene; V was cut back by 4 bases and J by 9 bases. The CDR3 extends over 14 amino acids. CDR3 region: CASSPTDRASEQFF. CDR3 nucleotide sequence: TGTGCCAGCAGCCCAACAGACAGGGCTAGTGAGCAGTTCTTC.

This clonotype was seen ten or more times. The J gene is TRBJ2-2, the V gene TRBV29-1; maybe TRBD1 (7 bases). The germline gives CDR1 SQVTM, CDR2 ANQGSEA. V lost 4 bases and J 2 bases, leaving 11 bases between the germline ends. CDR3 size: 14 residues. The CDR3 loop is CSVGGGGNTGELFF. The CDR3 nucleotides are TGCAGCGTTGGTGGAGGGGGCAACACCGGGGAGCTGTTTTTT.

This clonotype was observed many times. The chain carries TRBV7-3 and TRBJ2-7, with 8 nucleotides matching TRBD1. From germline, CDR1 is SGHTA and CDR2 FQGTGA. After removal of 0 bases from V and 7 bases from J, the junction contained 14 bases not matched to a gene. The CDR3 loop spans 17 amino acids. This CDR3 reads CASSLTGTTGGGREQYF. The CDR3 bases are TGTGCCAGCAGCTTAACGGGAACCACAGGGGGAGGAAGGGAGCAGTACTTC.

This clonotype was recorded many times. V and J are TRBV20-1 and TRBJ2-7, with a tentative D call TRBD2 (6 bases). V gave up 6 bases and J gave up 2 bases, with 14 bases separating them. The CDR3 runs 13 residues. Germline CDR1 and CDR2: DFQATT and SNEGSKA (reference sequence). CDR3 sequence reads: CSATRRETYEQYF. DNA for the CDR3: TGCAGTGCAACCCGGCGGGAAACCTACGAGCAGTACTTC.

This clonotype was seen ten or more times. The chain couples TRBV20-1 to TRBJ2-7; 10 bases are a match to TRBD1. The CDR3 totals 12 residues. The J segment lost 5 bases and the V segment lost 6 bases, leaving 4 bases of the junction unmatched. The germline gives CDR1 DFQATT, CDR2 SNEGSKA (reference sequence). The CDR3 DNA reads TGCAGTGCCGGACAGGGGGGGGACGAGCAGTACTTC. Protein sequence: CSAGQGGDEQYF.

The table lists this clonotype with many counts. The rearrangement uses TRBV15 and TRBJ1-5, with D perhaps matching TRBD1 (5 bases). This CDR3 is 14 amino acids long. Germline V lookup: CDR1 LNHNV, CDR2 YYDKDF (reference sequence). Trimming pared 5 bases from V and 1 base from J, leaving 9 bases between. CDR3 protein: CATSAGLSNQPQHF. Written as DNA, the CDR3 is TGTGCCACCAGCGCGGGGCTGAGCAATCAGCCCCAGCATTTT.

This clonotype was counted ten times or more. The chain uses TRBV21-1 and TRBJ2-7. TRBV21-1 is given as a pseudogene. The length of the CDR3 is 11 residues. CDR3 protein: CASRSPYEQYF. CDR3 coding DNA: TGTGCCAGCAGAAGCCCCTACGAGCAGTACTTC.

As to this clonotype: This may stem from a read error, because a much larger clone lies one nucleotide away. The rearrangement links TRBV7-9 to TRBJ1-1; the match to TRBD1 covers 8 bases. The CDR3 consists of 13 residues. The germline CDR1 and CDR2 sequences are SEHNR and FQNEAQ (reference sequence). The CDR3 nucleotides are TGTGCCAGCAGCTCACAGGGGGTCACTGAAGCTTCCTTT. Amino acids: CASSSQGVTEASF.

This clonotype was counted at least ten times. The genes are TRBV12-3 or TRBV12-4 and TRBJ2-7, with 14 bases identical to TRBD2. The CDR3 is made up of 16 amino acids. J was trimmed by 2 bases and V by 7 bases; bases with no gene match: 7. CDR3 in amino acids: CASTLGLAGDPYEQYF. The CDR3 coding sequence is TGTGCCAGCACTCTGGGACTAGCGGGAGACCCCTACGAGCAGTACTTC.

This clonotype has a count of ten or more. The chain carries TRBV10-3 and TRBJ2-7; the D is unclear. This CDR3 region has 14 residues. Trimming took 6 bases from V and 0 from J, leaving 12 bases between them. The germline V gene encodes CDR1 ENHRY and CDR2 SYGVKD. The CDR3 protein is CAIRGDASSYEQYF. In nucleotides, the CDR3 is TGTGCCATCAGGGGTGATGCATCCTCCTACGAGCAGTACTTC.

The table lists this clonotype with many counts. V and J are TRBV4-1 and TRBJ2-3; D is unresolved. Germline CDR1 MGHRA, CDR2 YSYEKL. V lost 0 bases to trimming and J lost 5 bases, with 9 bases between them. The CDR3 consists of 14 residues. CDR3 sequence reads: CASSQEIGEDTQYF. CDR3 bases: TGCGCCAGCAGCCAAGAAATCGGAGAAGATACGCAGTATTTT.

The chain is built from TRBV7-8 and TRBJ1-1; possibly TRBD1 for D (5 bases). The V and J ends lost 3 bases and 7 bases respectively, with 9 bases between them. The CDR3 has 12 amino acids. CDR1 and CDR2 (germline): SGHVS, FQNEAQ. The CDR3 here is CASSFPGNEAFF. CDR3 bases: TGTGCCAGCAGCTTTCCAGGGAATGAAGCTTTCTTT. Combining the CDR3 with reference TRBV7-8 and TRBJ1-1 gives the whole variable domain GAGVSQSPRYKVAKRGQDVALRCDPISGHVSLFWYQQALGQGPEFLTYFQNEAQLDKSGLPSDRFFAERPEGSVSTLKIQRTQQEDSAVYLCASSFPGNEAFFGQGTRLTVV.

This clonotype was counted many times. The gene calls are TRBV6-6 and TRBJ1-1; 8 bases are shared with TRBD1. The CDR3 consists of 17 residues. Germline values: CDR1 MNHNY, CDR2 SVGAGI (reference sequence). Unmatched junction bases numbered 13, after V lost 2 bases and J lost 5 bases. CDR3 nucleotides: TGTGCCAGCAGTTACCAGACAGGGGAGGGTCTTGGGACTGAAGCTTTCTTT. Translating gives CASSYQTGEGLGTEAFF.

This clonotype was counted at least ten times. The rearrangement joins TRBV7-8 to TRBJ2-1; D unclear. The germline V and J ends were trimmed by 5 bases and 4 bases, with 15 bases remaining between them. The length of the CDR3 is 15 residues. The V gene's germline CDR1 is SGHVS and CDR2 FQNEAQ. This CDR3 is CASSPRTAIYNEQFF. The CDR3, as DNA: TGTGCCAGCAGCCCCCGTACAGCCATTTACAATGAGCAGTTCTTC.

This clonotype was observed many times. The J gene is TRBJ2-1, the V gene TRBV20-1; D is undetermined. CDR1 and CDR2 (germline): DFQATT, SNEGSKA (reference sequence). CDR3 length equals 14 residues. V lost 1 base to trimming and J lost 2 bases, with 9 bases between them. CDR3 region: CSARGLVTYNEQFF. The CDR3 DNA follows: TGCAGTGCTAGAGGACTGGTGACCTACAATGAGCAGTTCTTC.